This TCR beta chain was observed in a study of cytomegalovirus exposure and HLA in healthy donors. Findings of the study overall: The study put some 150 TCR beta chains on its list as cytomegalovirus-associated. In vitro assays verified that a few CMV-associated chains recognized CMV antigens specifically.

TCRdb's table, derived via immunoSEQ multiplex PCR, lists solely in-frame clones and lacks some. The sample contains some 200,000 clones, 80% to 95% of which appear only once. Germline V gene data show CDR1 as SNHLY and CDR2 as FYNNEI. After removal of 2 bases from V and 3 bases from J, the junction contained 6 bases not matched to a gene. The CDR3 contains 16 residues. As to this clone: What it recognizes is unknown.

The donors were part of the validation cohort, which consisted of more than 90 subjects and was separate from the first cohort of 666 subjects. Sequencing was carried out using PBMCs. The chain couples TRBV2 to TRBJ2-7, with 11 bases that match TRBD2. The receptor was derived from a woman between 18 and 30 years old in good health and CMV-seronegative. CDR3 in DNA: TGTGCCAGCAGTGAATCCCGACTAGCGGGACGCTACGAGCAGTACTTC. As protein: CASSESRLAGRYEQYF. Together with reference TRBV2 and TRBJ2-7, the CDR3 gives the full variable domain: EPEVTQTPSHQVTQMGQEVILRCVPISNHLYFYWYRQILGQKVEFLVSFYNNEISEKSEIFDDQFSVERPDGSNFTLKIRSTKLEDSAMYFCASSESRLAGRYEQYFGPGTRLTVT.